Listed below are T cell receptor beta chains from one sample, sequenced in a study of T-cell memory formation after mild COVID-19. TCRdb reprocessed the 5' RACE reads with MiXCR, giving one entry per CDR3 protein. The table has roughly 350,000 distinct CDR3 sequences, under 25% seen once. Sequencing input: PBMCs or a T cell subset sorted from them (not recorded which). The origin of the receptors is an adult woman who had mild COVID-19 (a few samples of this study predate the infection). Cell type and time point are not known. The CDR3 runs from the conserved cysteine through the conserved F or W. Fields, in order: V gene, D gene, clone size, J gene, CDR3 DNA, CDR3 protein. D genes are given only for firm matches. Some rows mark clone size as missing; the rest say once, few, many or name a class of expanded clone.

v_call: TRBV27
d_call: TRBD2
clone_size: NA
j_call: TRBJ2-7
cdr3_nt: TGTGCCAGCGGAAGGGGGGCTAGCGGGAGGAACTACGAGCAGTACTTC
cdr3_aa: CASGRGASGRNYEQYF

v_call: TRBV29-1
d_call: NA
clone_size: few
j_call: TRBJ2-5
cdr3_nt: TGCAGCGTTGAAGGCGGGCCACGGGAATGGGAGACCCAGTACTTC
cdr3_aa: CSVEGGPREWETQYF

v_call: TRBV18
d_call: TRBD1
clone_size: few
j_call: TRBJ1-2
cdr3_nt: TGTGCCAGTGCCGGGACAGGGTCTTTTGGCTACACCTTC
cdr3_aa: CASAGTGSFGYTF

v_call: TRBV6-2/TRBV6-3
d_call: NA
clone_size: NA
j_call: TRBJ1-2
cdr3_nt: TGTGCCAGCAGTTACTCCGGGACATCAGCTTATGGCTACACCTTC
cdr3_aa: CASSYSGTSAYGYTF

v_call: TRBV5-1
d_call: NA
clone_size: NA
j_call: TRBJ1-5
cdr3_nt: TGCGCCAGCAGCTTCGAGCCTAGCCGGAAGCCCCAGCATTTT
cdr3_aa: CASSFEPSRKPQHF

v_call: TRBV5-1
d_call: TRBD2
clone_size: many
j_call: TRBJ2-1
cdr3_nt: TGCGCCAGCAGCTTGGAGGGACTAGGACGGAATGAGCAGTTCTTC
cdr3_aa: CASSLEGLGRNEQFF

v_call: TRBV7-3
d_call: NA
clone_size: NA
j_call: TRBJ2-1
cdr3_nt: TGTGCCAGCAGCTTCGAGTTTAACAATGAGCAGTTCTTC
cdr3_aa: CASSFEFNNEQFF

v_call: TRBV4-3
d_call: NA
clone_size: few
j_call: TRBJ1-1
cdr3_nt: TGCGCCAGCAGCCAAGTCCGAGGGAACACTGAAGCTTTCTTT
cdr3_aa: CASSQVRGNTEAFF

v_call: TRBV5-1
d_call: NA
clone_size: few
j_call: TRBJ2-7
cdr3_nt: TGCGCCAGCAGGCAAGGACTCCCCTACGAGCAGTACTTC
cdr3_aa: CASRQGLPYEQYF

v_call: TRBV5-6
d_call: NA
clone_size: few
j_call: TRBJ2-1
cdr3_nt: TGTGCCAGCAGCTTGTGGGGGCTGGGCAATGAGCAGTTCTTC
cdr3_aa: CASSLWGLGNEQFF

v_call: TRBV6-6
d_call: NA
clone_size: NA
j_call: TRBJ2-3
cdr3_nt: TGTGCCAGCAGTAACCGGGACCTGCGCACAGATACGCAGTATTTT
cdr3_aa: CASSNRDLRTDTQYF

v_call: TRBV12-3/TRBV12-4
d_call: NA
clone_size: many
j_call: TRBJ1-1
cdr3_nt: TGTGCCAGCAGTTTACAGGGACACCCAACGAACACTGAAGCTTTCTTT
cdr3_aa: CASSLQGHPTNTEAFF

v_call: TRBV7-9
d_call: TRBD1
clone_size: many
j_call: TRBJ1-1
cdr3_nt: TGTGCCAGCAGCTTCGGACAGGGGAACACTGAAGCTTTCTTT
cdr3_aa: CASSFGQGNTEAFF

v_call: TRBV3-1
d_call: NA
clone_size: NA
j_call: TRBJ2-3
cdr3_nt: TGTGCCAGCAGCCAAGGAAGTACTAGCACAGATACGCAGTATTTT
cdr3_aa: CASSQGSTSTDTQYF

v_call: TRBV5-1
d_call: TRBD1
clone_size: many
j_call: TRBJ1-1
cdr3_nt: TGCGCCAGCGGGCGAGGCGGTAGACAGGGATGGACTGAAGCTTTCTTT
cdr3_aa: CASGRGGRQGWTEAFF

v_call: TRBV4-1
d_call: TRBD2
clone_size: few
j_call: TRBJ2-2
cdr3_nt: TGCGCCAGCAGCCACCGGACTAGCGGGGGCACCGGGGAGCTGTTTTTT
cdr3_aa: CASSHRTSGGTGELFF

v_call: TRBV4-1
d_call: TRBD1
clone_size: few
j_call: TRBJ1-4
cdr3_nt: TGCGCCAGCAGCCAAGAGGACAGGGGTGGCGAAAAACTGTTTTTT
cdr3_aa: CASSQEDRGGEKLFF

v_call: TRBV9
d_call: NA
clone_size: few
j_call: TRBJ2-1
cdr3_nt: TGTGCCAGCAGCGCACATAACGGACGGCAGTTCTTC
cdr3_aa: CASSAHNGRQFF

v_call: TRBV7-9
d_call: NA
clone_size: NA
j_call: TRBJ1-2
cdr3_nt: TGTGCCAGCAGCCCACGACAGCATATGGAGAATGGCTACACCTTC
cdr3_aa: CASSPRQHMENGYTF

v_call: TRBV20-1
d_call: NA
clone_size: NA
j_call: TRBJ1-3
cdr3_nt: TGCAGTGCTACCCGAAGGCTAGGCAGCTCTGGAAACACCATATATTTT
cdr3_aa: CSATRRLGSSGNTIYF

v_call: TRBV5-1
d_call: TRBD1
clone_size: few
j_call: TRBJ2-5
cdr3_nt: TGCGCCAGTGCTTTTAGACAGGGCCCCCAAGAGACCCAGTACTTC
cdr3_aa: CASAFRQGPQETQYF

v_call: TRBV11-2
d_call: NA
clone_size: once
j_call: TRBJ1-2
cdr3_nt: TGTGCCAGCAGCCCCCGCGTTTATGGCTACACCTTC
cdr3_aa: CASSPRVYGYTF

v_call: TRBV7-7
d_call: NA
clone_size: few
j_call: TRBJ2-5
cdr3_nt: TGTGCCAGCAGCCCGGGTCATGAGACCCAGTACTTC
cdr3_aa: CASSPGHETQYF

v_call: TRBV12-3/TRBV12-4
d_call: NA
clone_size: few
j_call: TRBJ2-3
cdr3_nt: NA
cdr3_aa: CASVSLRGGTDTQYF

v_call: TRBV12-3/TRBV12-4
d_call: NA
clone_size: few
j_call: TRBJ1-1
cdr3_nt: TGTGCCAGCCACCCTGGGACACCTCCTGAAGCTTTCTTT
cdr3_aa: CASHPGTPPEAFF

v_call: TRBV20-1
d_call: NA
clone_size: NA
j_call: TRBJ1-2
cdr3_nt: TGCAGTGCTAGAGATGTGGACACTAACTATGGCTACACCTTC
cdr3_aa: CSARDVDTNYGYTF

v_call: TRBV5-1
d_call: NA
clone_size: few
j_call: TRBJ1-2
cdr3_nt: TGCGCCAGCAGCTTGGGCAGGGGTGACTATGGCTACACCTTC
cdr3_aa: CASSLGRGDYGYTF